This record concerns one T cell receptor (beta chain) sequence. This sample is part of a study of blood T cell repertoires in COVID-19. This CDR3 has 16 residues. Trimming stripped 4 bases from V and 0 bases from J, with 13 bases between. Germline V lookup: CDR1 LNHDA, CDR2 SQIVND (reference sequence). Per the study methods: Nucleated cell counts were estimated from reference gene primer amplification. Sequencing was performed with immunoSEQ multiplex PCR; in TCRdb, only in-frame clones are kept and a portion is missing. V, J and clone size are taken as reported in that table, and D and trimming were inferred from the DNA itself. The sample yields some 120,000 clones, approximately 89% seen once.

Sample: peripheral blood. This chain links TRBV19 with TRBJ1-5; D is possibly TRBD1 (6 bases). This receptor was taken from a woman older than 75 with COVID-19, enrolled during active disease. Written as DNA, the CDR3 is TGTGCCAGTAGTACCCCCGGACAGCTTAGCAATCAGCCCCAGCATTTT. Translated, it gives CASSTPGQLSNQPQHF.